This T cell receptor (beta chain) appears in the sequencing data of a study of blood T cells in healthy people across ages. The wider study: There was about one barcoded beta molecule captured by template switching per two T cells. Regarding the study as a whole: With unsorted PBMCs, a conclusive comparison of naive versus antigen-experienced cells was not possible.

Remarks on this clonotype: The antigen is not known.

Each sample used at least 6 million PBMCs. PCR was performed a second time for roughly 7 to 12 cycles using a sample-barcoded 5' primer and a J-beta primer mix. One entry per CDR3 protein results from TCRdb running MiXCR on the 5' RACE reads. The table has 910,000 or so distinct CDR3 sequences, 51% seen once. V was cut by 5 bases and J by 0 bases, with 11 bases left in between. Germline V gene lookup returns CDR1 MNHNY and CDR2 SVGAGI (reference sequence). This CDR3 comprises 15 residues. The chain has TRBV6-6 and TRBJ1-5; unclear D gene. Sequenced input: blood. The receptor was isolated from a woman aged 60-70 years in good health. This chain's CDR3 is CASSRTDGSNQPQHF. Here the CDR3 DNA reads TGTGCCAGCAGTAGAACTGACGGTAGCAATCAGCCCCAGCATTTT.